Each of the 3 T cell receptor beta chains below was sequenced from the same sample in a study of blood T cells in healthy people across ages. The second PCR ran roughly 6 to 11 cycles with a sample-barcoded 5' primer and J-beta primers. TCRdb reprocessed the 5' RACE reads with MiXCR, giving one entry per CDR3 protein. Seen here are hundreds of thousands of distinct CDR3 sequences, under 40% observed once, and the top ten hold under 15%. Sequencing was carried out using blood. The receptors shown here come from a man aged 18 to 30 in good health.

This sequence joins TRBV4-3 and TRBJ2-3; 9 bases align to TRBD1. The CDR3 sequence is 16 residues long. J was trimmed by 3 bases and V by 5 bases; bases with no gene match: 9. Germline V lookup: CDR1 LGHNA, CDR2 YSLEER. Here the CDR3 reads CASSGELDRGTDTQYF. CDR3 DNA: TGCGCCAGCAGCGGAGAGCTGGACAGGGGTACAGATACGCAGTATTTT.

This clonotype was detected ten times or more. The chain is built from TRBV10-3 and TRBJ1-2; unclear D gene. Trimming pared 11 bases from V and 6 bases from J, leaving 22 bases between. Germline V gives CDR1 ENHRY, CDR2 SYGVKD. This CDR3 has 14 amino acids. The CDR3 is CAAQADPAGHGYTF. The CDR3 bases are TGTGCCGCCCAAGCGGACCCAGCCGGGCATGGCTACACCTTC.

This clonotype was seen only a few times. J is TRBJ2-4 and V is TRBV7-9; D is possibly TRBD2 (6 bases). V lost 1 base and J lost 4, with 11 bases in between. Germline-derived CDR1 and CDR2 are SEHNR and FQNEAQ (reference sequence). The CDR3 has 15 residues. Written as DNA, the CDR3 is TGTGCCAGCAGCTTAGGTGGCGGGGAAAAAAACATTCAGTACTTC. It encodes CASSLGGGEKNIQYF.